This TCR beta chain was found in a study of shared clonotypes between healthy human individuals. The overall study: Each donor had three CD4 naive, three CD4 memory, two CD8 naive and one CD8 memory plate.

Regarding this clone: The same CDR3 arises from other DNA sequences in this sample as well.

Generated by immunoSEQ multiplex PCR, the TCRdb table keeps only in-frame clones and is missing some. The table has about 2.3 million clones, 92% seen once. The source of this sequence is a young man in good health. Some clones in this sample may be carry-over from other donors' samples. The specimen sequenced was naive CD4+ T cells from PBMCs. The subset was: CD45RA+ positively selected.

CDR3 DNA: TGTGCCAGCAGAGGAAGGAATTATGGCTACACCTTC. Amino acid sequence: CASRGRNYGYTF. This sequence joins TRBV6-5 and TRBJ1-2, with D hard to call. The CDR3 covers 12 residues. The V end was cut by 6 bases, the J end by 5 bases, with 10 bases between. CDR1 and CDR2 (germline): MNHEY, SVGAGI.